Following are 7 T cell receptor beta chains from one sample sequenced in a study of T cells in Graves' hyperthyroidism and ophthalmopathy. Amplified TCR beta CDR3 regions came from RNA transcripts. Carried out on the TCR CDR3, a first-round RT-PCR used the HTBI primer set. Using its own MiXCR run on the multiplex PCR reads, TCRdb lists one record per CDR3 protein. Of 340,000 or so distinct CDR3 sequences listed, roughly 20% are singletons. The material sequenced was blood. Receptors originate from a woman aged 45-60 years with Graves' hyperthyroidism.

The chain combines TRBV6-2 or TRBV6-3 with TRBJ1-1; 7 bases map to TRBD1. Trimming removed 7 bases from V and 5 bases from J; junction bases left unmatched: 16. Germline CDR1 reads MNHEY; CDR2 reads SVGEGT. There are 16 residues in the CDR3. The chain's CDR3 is CASTPFDSGGGTEAFF. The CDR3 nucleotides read TGTGCCAGCACCCCATTTGATTCAGGGGGTGGTACTGAAGCTTTCTTT.

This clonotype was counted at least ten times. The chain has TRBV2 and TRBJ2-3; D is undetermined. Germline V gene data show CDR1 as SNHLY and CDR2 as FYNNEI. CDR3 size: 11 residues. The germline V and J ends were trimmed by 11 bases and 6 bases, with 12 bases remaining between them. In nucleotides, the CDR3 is TGTGCCGACAAGGGTTCTGATACGCAGTATTTT. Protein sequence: CADKGSDTQYF.

Here the CDR3 DNA reads TGTGCCAGCAGCTTTAGCTCTTGGAATGAGCAGTTCTTC. Residues: CASSFSSWNEQFF. J is TRBJ2-1 and V is TRBV7-2; D unclear. The germline CDR1 and CDR2 sequences are SGHTA and FQGNSA. Between the trimmed V and J ends, which lost 3 bases and 7 bases, there was a span of 10 bases. This CDR3 is 13 amino acids long.

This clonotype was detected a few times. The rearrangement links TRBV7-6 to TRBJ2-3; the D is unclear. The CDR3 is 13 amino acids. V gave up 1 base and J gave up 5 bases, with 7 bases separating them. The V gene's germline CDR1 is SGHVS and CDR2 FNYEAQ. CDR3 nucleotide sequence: TGTGCCAGCAGCTTAGGTCGAGAAGATACGCAGTATTTT. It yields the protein CASSLGREDTQYF.

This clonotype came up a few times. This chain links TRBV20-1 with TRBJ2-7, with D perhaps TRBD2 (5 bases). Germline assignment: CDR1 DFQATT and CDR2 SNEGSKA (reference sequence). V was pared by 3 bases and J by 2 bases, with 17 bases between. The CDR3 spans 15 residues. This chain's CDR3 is CSAREEGLAPYEQYF. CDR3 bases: TGCAGTGCTAGGGAAGAAGGGCTAGCCCCCTACGAGCAGTACTTC.

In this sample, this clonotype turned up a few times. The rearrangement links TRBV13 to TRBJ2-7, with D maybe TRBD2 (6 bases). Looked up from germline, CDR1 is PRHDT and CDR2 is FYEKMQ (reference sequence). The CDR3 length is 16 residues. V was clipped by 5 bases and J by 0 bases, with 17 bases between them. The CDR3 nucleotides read TGTGCCAGCAGCCCCGGCGGGGATAGCGGCTCCTACGAGCAGTACTTC. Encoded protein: CASSPGGDSGSYEQYF. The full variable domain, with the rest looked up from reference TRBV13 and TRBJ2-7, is AAGVIQSPRHLIKEKRETATLKCYPIPRHDTVYWYQQGPGQDPQFLISFYEKMQSDKGSIPDRFSAQQFSDYHSELNMSSLELGDSALYFCASSPGGDSGSYEQYFGPGTRLTVT.

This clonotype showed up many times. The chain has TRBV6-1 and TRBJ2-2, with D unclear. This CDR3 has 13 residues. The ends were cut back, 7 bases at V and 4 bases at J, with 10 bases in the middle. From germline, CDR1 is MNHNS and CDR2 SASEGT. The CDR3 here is CASTADGTGELFF. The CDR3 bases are TGTGCCAGCACCGCGGACGGCACCGGGGAGCTGTTTTTT.